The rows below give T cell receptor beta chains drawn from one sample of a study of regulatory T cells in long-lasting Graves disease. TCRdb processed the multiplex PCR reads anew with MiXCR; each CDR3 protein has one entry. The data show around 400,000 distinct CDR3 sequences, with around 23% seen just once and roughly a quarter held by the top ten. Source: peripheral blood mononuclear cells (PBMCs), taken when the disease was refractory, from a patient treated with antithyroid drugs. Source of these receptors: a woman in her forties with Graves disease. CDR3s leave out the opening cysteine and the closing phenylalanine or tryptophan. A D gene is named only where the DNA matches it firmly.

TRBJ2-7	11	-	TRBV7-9	ASSPRGSYEQY
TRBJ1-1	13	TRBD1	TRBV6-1	ASKEDRALNTEAF
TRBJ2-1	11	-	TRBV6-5	ASSWGAYNEQF
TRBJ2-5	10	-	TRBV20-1	SALTRVETQY
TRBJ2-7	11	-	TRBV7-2	ASSGRLGSEQY
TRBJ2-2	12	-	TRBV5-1	ASSLESAAGELF
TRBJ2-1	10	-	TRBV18	ASSPQSDEQF
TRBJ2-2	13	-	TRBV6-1	ASRESDSSLGELF
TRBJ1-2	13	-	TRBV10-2	ASTVMGGSNYGYT
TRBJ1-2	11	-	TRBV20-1	SAREGSYYGYT
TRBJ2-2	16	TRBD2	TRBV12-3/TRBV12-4	ASSSPGLAGGNTGELF
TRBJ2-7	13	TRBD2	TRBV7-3	ASSLRLAGVHEQY
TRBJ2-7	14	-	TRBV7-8	ASSVQTSPNFYEQY
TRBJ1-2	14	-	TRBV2	ASSEWLQRGSYGYT
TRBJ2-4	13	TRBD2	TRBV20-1	SAREAGGNKNIQY
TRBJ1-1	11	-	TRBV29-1	SVVGWVNTEAF
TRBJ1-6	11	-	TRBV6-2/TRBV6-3	ASKIRNNSPLH
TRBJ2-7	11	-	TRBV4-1	ASSQATDYEQY
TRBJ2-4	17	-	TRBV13	ASSPGARGQFPAKNIQY
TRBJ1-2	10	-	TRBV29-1	SVGTGDYGYT
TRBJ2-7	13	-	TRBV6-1	ASSVGDRWGYEQY
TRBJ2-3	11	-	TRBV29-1	SVDFTGTDTQY
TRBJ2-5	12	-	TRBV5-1	ASSPGPFQETQY
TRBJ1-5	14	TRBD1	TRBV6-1	ASSPNRDRLNQPQH
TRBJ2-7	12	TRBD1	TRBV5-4	ASSSGQNSYEQY
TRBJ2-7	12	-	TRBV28	ASVGGAQFYEQY
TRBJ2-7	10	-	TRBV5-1	ASRAASYEQY
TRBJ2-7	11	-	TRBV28	ASSSYTTYEQY
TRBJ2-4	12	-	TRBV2	ASRNRFRVDIQY
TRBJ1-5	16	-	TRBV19	ASSIVFRDWTSNQPQH
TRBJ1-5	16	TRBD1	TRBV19	ATPPDRVAPGSNQPQH
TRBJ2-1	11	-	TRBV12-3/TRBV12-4	ASSLRYGNEQF
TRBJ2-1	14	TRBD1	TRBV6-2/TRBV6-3	ASQHGQGATYNEQF
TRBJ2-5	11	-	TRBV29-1	SVEEAYQETQY
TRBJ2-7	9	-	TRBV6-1	ASHGPLEQY
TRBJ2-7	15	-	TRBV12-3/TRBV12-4	ASSLEGGKRGGPSQY
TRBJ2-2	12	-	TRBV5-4	ASRRAANTGELF
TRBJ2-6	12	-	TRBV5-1	ASTAYSGANVLT